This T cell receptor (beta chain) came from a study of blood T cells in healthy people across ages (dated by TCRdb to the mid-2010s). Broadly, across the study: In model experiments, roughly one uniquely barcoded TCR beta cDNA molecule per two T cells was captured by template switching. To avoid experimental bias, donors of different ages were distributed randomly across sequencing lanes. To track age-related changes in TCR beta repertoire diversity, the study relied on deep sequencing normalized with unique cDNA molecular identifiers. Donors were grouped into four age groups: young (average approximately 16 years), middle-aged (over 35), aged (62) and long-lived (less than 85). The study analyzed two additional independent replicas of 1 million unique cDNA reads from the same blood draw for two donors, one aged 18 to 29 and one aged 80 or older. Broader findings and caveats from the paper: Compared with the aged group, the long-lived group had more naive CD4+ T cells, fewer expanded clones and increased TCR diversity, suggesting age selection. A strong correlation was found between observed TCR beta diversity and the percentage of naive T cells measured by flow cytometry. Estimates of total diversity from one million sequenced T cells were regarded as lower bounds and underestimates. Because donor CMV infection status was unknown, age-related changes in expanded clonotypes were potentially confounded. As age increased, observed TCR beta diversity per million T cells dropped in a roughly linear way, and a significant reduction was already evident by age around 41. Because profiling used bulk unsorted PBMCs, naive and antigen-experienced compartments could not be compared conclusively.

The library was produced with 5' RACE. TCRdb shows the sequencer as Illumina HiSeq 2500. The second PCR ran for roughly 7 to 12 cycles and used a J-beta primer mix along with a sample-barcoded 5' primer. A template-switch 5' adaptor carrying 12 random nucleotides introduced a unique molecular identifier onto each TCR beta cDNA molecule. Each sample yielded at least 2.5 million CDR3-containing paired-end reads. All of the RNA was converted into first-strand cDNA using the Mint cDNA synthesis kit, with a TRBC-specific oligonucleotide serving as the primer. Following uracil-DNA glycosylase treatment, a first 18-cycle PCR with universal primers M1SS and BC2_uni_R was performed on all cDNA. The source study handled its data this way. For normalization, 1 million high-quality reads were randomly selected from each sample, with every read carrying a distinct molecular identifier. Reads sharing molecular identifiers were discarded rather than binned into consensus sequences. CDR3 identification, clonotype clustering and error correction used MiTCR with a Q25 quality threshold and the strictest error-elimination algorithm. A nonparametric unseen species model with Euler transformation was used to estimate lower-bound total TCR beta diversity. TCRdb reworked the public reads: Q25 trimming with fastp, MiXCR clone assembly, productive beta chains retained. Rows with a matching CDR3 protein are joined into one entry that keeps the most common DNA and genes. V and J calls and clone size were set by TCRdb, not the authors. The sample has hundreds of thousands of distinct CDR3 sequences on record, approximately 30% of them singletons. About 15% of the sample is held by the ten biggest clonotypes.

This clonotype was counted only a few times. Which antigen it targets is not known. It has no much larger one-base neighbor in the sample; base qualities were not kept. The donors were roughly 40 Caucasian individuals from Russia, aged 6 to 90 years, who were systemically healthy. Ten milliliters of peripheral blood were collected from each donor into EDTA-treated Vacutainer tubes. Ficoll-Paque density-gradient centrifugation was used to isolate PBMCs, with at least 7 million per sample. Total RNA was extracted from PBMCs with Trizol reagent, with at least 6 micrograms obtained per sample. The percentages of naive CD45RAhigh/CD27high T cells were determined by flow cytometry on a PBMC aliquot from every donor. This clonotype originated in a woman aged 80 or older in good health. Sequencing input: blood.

This receptor carries the CDR3 CASSFRQDNTEAFF. The nucleotide sequence reads TGCGCCAGCAGCTTCCGACAGGATAACACTGAAGCTTTCTTT. The V and J genes are TRBV5-1 and TRBJ1-1; 6 matching bases give a weak D call of TRBD1. The CDR3 starts with the cysteine, ends with the phenylalanine, and has 14 residues. Only CDR3 DNA remains: 42 bases, in frame from the first base. Taken from the germline V gene, the CDR1 and CDR2 loops are SGHRS and YFSETQ. V and J lose 2 bases and 2 bases, and a span of 10 bases separates them.